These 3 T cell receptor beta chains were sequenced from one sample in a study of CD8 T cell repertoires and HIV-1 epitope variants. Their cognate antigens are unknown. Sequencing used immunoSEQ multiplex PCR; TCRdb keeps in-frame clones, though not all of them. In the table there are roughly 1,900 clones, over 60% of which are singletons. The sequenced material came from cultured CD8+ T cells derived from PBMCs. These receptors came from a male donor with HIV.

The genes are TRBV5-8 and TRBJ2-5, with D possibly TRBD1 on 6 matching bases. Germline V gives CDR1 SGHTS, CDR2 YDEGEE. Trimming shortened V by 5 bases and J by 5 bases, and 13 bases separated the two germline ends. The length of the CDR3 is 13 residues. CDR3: CASRVTGQETQYF. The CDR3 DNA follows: TGTGCCAGCAGAGTAACAGGGCAGGAGACCCAGTACTTC.

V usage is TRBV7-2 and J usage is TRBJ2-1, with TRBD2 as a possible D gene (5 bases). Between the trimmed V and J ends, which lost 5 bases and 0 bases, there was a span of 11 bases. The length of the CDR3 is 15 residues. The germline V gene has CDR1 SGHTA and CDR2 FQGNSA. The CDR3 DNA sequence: TGTGCCAGCAGCCTGGACTTAGGCTCCTACAATGAGCAGTTCTTC. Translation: CASSLDLGSYNEQFF.

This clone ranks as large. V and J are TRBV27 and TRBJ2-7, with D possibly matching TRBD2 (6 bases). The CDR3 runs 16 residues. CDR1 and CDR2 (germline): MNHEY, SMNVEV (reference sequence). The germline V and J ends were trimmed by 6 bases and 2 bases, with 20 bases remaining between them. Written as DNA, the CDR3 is TGTGCCAGCAGCTTAACCTCAGGGACTTTCGCCTACGAGCAGTACTTC. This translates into CASSLTSGTFAYEQYF.